This T cell receptor (beta chain) was sequenced during a study of T cell responses to AZD1222 COVID-19 vaccine. Trimming stripped 1 base from V and 5 bases from J, with 14 bases between. CDR1 is MDHEN, CDR2 SYDVKM, per germline. This CDR3 contains 15 residues. Sequencing was performed with immunoSEQ multiplex PCR; in TCRdb, only in-frame clones are kept and a portion is missing. The table includes under 150,000 clones, around 89% detected once. Investigators merged groups given second doses at roughly 4 or roughly 12 weeks. Concerning this clone: No antigen is known for it.

Study-level results: Just a handful of AZD1222 recipients tested seropositive at baseline.

The sequencing used peripheral blood, collected 28 days after the second AZD1222 dose. This clonotype was sampled from an adult who received the AZD1222 COVID-19 vaccine. This rearrangement joins TRBV28 to TRBJ2-5, with D perhaps TRBD2 (7 bases). The CDR3 DNA reads as TGTGCCAGCAGTTTATCGGGGGCGGGAGTGGAGACCCAGTACTTC. This sequence encodes CASSLSGAGVETQYF.